The source of this TCR beta chain is a study of early T cells in non-severe SARS-CoV-2 infection. Study-wide context: The chains were unpaired, and the sequenced material was bulk RNA from unsorted whole blood.

Individual cDNA molecules received unique molecular identifiers during library preparation. MiXCR, applied by TCRdb to the 5' RACE reads, yields one record per CDR3 protein. The sample contains roughly 9,200 distinct CDR3 sequences, 4% to 5.5% of which appear only once. In this sample, this clonotype turned up many times. Its antigen is unidentified. The length of the CDR3 is 14 residues. V was pared by 1 base and J by 10 bases, with 12 bases between. Germline V gene sequence: CDR1 SGDLS, CDR2 YYNGEE. Study results and limitations: Database matching using VDJdb favored anti-spike CD8 responses, with private and CD4 specificities left missing.

The sequence derives from an adult who was a healthcare worker with PCR-confirmed SARS-CoV-2 infection or an uninfected control (not recorded which). The chain recombines TRBV9 with TRBJ1-6; no clear D gene. Material: whole blood. The CDR3 sequence is CASSVNYVESPLHF. In DNA, the CDR3 is TGTGCCAGCAGCGTAAACTACGTGGAGTCACCCCTCCACTTT.